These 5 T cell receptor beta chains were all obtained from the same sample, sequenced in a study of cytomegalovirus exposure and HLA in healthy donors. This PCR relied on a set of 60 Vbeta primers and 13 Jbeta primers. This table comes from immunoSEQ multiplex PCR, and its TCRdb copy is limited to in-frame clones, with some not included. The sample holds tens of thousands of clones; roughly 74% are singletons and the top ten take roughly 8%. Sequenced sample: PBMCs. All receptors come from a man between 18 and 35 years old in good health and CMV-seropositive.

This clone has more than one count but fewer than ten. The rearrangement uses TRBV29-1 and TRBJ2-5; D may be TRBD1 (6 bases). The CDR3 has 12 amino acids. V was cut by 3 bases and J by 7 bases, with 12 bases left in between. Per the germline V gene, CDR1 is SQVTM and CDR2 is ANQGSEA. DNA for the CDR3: TGCAGCGTTGATCAGGGGCTGGGGACCCAGTACTTC. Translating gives CSVDQGLGTQYF.

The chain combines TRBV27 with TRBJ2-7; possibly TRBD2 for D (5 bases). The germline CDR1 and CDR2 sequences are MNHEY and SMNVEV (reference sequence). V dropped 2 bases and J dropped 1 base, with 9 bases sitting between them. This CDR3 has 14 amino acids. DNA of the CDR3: TGTGCCAGCAGTTTAAGGGAGAAATCCTACGAGCAGTACTTC. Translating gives CASSLREKSYEQYF.

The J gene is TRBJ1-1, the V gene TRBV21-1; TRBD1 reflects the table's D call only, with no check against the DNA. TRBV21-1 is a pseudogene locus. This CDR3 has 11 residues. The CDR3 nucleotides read TGTGCCATCCAGAACAGGGAAAGAGCTTTCTTT. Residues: CAIQNRERAFF.

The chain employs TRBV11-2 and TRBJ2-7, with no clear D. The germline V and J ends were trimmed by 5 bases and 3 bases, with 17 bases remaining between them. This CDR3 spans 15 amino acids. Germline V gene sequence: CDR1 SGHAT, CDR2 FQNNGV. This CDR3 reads CASSQNVGAFYEQYF. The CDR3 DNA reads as TGTGCCAGCAGCCAGAATGTGGGCGCATTCTACGAGCAGTACTTC. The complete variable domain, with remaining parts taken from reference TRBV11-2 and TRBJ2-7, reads EAGVAQSPRYKIIEKRQSVAFWCNPISGHATLYWYQQILGQGPKLLIQFQNNGVVDDSQLPKDRFSAERLKGVDSTLKIQPAKLEDSAVYLCASSQNVGAFYEQYFGPGTRLTVT.

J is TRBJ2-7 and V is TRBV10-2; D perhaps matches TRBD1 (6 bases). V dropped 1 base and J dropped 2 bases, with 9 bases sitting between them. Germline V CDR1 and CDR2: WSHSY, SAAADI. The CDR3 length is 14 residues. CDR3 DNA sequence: TGCGCCAGCAGTGAGTTGGCAGGGGCCTACGAGCAGTACTTC. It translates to CASSELAGAYEQYF.